This TCR beta chain appears in the sequencing data of a study of OX40 agonist ivuxolimab in advanced cancers. Some background on the complete study: Ivuxolimab was a fully human IgG2 agonistic monoclonal antibody targeting the costimulatory receptor OX40 (CD134). Intravenous ivuxolimab was administered to patients every 2 weeks at six dose levels: 0.01, 0.1, 0.3, 1.5, 3 and 10 mg/kg. Of the approximately 54 dose-escalation patients, hepatocellular carcinoma was present in roughly 19, melanoma in around 15, renal cell carcinoma in 9 and head and neck cancer in 9. A male proportion of 82.7% and a mean age of approximately 58 years, ranging from roughly 20 to 80, were recorded for the dose-escalation cohort. Prior anti-PD-1, anti-PD-L1 or anti-CTLA-4 therapy was permitted, and 40% of dose-escalation patients had received checkpoint inhibitors. Three dose-escalation patients achieved partial responses, one with hepatocellular carcinoma and two with cutaneous melanoma. Peripheral TCRbeta sequencing was intended to test whether TCR sequence diversity was altered and clonal T-cell expansion was caused by ivuxolimab. The paper describes the monotherapy dose-escalation part (N of about 52 patients) of the phase I trial of ivuxolimab.

Study-wide conclusions, independent of this receptor: At doses of 0.1 to 3.0 mg/kg, clonal expansion of both CD4+ and CD8+ blood T cells was observed from baseline to week 6. After ivuxolimab, expanded clones were on average more numerous among CD8+ T cells than among CD4+ T cells. Low levels of normalized T-cell clonal expansion were also seen in some patients who did not respond. The antigen specificity of the peripheral T cells that underwent clonal expansion was not determined. In partial responders in the 0.1-3.0 mg/kg groups, normalized peripheral clonal expansion was found to be among the lowest, especially among CD8+ T cells.

To sequence the TCRbeta CDR3 region, genomic DNA was isolated from the sorted cells. The immunoSEQ Assay was used to sequence the TCRbeta CDR3 regions. This is the immuneACCESS table as TCRdb keeps it, with only in-frame sequences that have V and J called. A part of the clones is gone; compared with another copy, unresolved V genes explain less than half, and the rest is unexplained. This sample gives about 67,000 clones in total; approximately 89% of them show up just once. In total, the top ten clones hold 2% to 2.5% of the sample. Concerning this clone itself: Its antigen target is currently unknown. No per-base quality is available; no much larger clone lies one base away.

The trial excluded patients who had a history of autoimmune disease or who were on systemic immunosuppression. Peripheral blood for TCR sequencing was collected from all dose cohorts at baseline, on cycle 4 day 1, and on cycle 7 day 1. The samples were drawn from a first-in-human, open-label, multicenter phase I dose-escalation trial of ivuxolimab. The trial enrolled adults with locally advanced or metastatic head and neck squamous cell, hepatocellular, melanoma or renal cell carcinoma. CD4+ and CD8+ T cells were sorted separately from peripheral blood before TCR sequencing. From the cysteine through the phenylalanine, the CDR3 covers 16 amino acids. The sequence is cut down to CDR3 DNA, 48 bases in frame from base 1. Trimming at the junction amounts to 11 bases on V and 7 bases on J, and the germline ends lie 30 bases apart. Taken from the germline V gene, the CDR1 and CDR2 loops are ENHRY and SYGVKD.

This receptor chain uses TRBV10-3 and TRBJ2-7; the D element could tentatively be TRBD1 or TRBD2, as 5 bases agree for each. The TCR originated in an adult with an advanced solid tumor such as melanoma, head and neck, liver or kidney cancer. This specimen consisted of CD4+ or CD8+ T cells sorted from blood, obtained in a trial of the OX40 agonist ivuxolimab. The DNA reads as follows: TGTGCCGCCTCAGATTTCCGGGACGGCGGAACCGGGGAGCAGTACTTC. This sequence encodes CAASDFRDGGTGEQYF.